Below, 9 T cell receptor beta chains from the same sample are listed, as sequenced in a study of CXCR3-negative and CXCR3-positive naive CD8 T cells. The authors prepared UMI-labeled TRB cDNA libraries by 5' RACE. Reanalyzing the 5' RACE reads, TCRdb keeps one entry per CDR3 protein, without DNA. This sample's table has under 85,000 distinct CDR3 sequences. The sequencing sample was made of naive CXCR3- CD8+ T cells from blood. The sample's subset: CD45RO-CCR7+CD27+CD95- naive CD8+ T cells lacking CXCR3 (TNR3-). These receptors all stem from a human donor in good health. Some clones in this sample may be carry-over from other donors' samples.

V gene TRBV12-3 or TRBV12-4 combines with J gene TRBJ1-3. The CDR3 covers 15 residues. The CDR3 loop is CASRRSGATGNTIYF.

The chain is built from TRBV5-1 and TRBJ2-1; TCRdb's assignment of TRBD2 cannot be checked, as there is no DNA. Germline CDR1 SGHRS, CDR2 YFSETQ. The CDR3 runs to 14 residues. CDR3 in amino acids: CASSSSGSGYEQFF. The full variable domain, completed using reference TRBV5-1 and TRBJ2-1, is KAGVTQTPRYLIKTRGQQVTLSCSPISGHRSVSWYQQTPGQGLQFLFEYFSETQRNKGNFPGRFSGRQFSNSRSEMNVSTLELGDSALYLCASSSSGSGYEQFFGPGTRLTVL.

The rearrangement uses TRBV9 and TRBJ2-3; the D call from TCRdb, TRBD2, cannot be confirmed without DNA. Germline CDR1 and CDR2: SGDLS and YYNGEE. The CDR3 runs to 16 residues. The CDR3 here is CASSVGEAGGTDTQYF.

V usage is TRBV28 and J usage is TRBJ2-7; TCRdb names TRBD2, which stays unverified in the absence of DNA. Germline CDR1 and CDR2: MDHEN and SYDVKM. The CDR3 runs 14 residues. CDR3 sequence reads: CASSAKRNPHEQYF.

This CDR3 is CASAPSERGNEQFF. The chain has TRBV13 and TRBJ2-1; TCRdb's assignment of TRBD1 cannot be checked, as there is no DNA. Germline CDR1 PRHDT, CDR2 FYEKMQ (reference sequence). The CDR3 is 14 residues long.

The V and J genes are TRBV9 and TRBJ2-7; no DNA is available, so the TRBD2 call from TCRdb remains unchecked. Germline loops: CDR1 SGDLS, CDR2 YYNGEE. The CDR3 sequence is 13 residues long. The CDR3 here is CASSLGGTHEQYF.

The rearrangement links TRBV29-1 to TRBJ2-7; TCRdb's D call of TRBD1 is untestable without DNA. CDR3 length equals 13 residues. Germline V gene sequence: CDR1 SQVTM, CDR2 ANQGSEA. CDR3 sequence: CSVEGDRAYEQYF.

The V call is TRBV28, the J call TRBJ2-7; TCRdb proposes TRBD2, but this gene call is untestable without DNA. CDR1 and CDR2 (germline): MDHEN, SYDVKM. The CDR3 spans 15 residues. Here the CDR3 reads CASSSLLAGDPEQYF. Looking up the rest from reference TRBV28 and TRBJ2-7 gives the full variable domain: DVKVTQSSRYLVKRTGEKVFLECVQDMDHENMFWYRQDPGLGLRLIYFSYDVKMKEKGDIPEGYSVSREKKERFSLILESASTNQTSMYLCASSSLLAGDPEQYFGPGTRLTVT.

The V and J genes are TRBV4-1 and TRBJ2-7; the D call of TRBD1 rests on TCRdb alone, since no DNA is present to check it. CDR3 size: 15 residues. CDR1 and CDR2 (germline): MGHRA, YSYEKL. The CDR3 sequence: CASSQDGTGTYEQYF.